The T cell receptor (beta chain) described here comes from a study of patients and donors after allogeneic stem cell transplantation. TCRdb called the RT-PCR reads again in MiXCR, with one record for every CDR3 protein. The sample lists approximately 160,000 distinct CDR3 sequences, 30% occurring once. At least ten counts were recorded for this clonotype. This CDR3 comprises 15 residues. The V segment lost 1 base and the J segment 7 bases; nucleotides outside the gene matches: 1. The chain combines TRBV12-3 or TRBV12-4 with TRBJ1-6; 10 bases align to TRBD1. This clonotype was obtained from a human donor who was either an allogeneic HSCT recipient or a stem cell or donor lymphocyte infusion donor (not recorded which). It is not recorded whose cells these are; they may come from a transplant donor. Source material: blood, either unsorted or a sorted T cell fraction (not recorded which). The CDR3 nucleotides read TGTGCCAGCAGTTTAGGGGGACAGGGGAATTCACCCCTCCACTTT. It yields the protein CASSLGGQGNSPLHF.